This TCR beta chain was observed in a study of T cells after yellow fever vaccination. Study-level points and caveats: Primary-vaccination clones mostly resurfaced post-booster (96% CD4, just under 90% CD8).

MiXCR, run by TCRdb on the 5' RACE reads, gives a single entry per CDR3 protein. The sample records under 55,000 distinct CDR3 sequences, around 7% being singletons. V dropped 3 bases and J dropped 1; count of bases not matched to a gene: 4. The CDR3 is made up of 15 amino acids. CDR1 SGHRS and CDR2 YFSETQ come from the germline V gene. The input for sequencing was CD8+ T cells not binding an NS4B(214-222) dextramer, sorted from PBMCs, taken about 41 days after the first yellow fever vaccination. V and J are TRBV5-1 and TRBJ2-3; the match to TRBD2 covers 8 bases. This TCR was recovered from a man aged 18 to 29 who received the YFV17D yellow fever vaccine. CDR3 sequence reads: CASSSGGGRTDTQYF. The CDR3, as DNA: TGCGCCAGCAGCTCGGGAGGGGGTCGCACAGATACGCAGTATTTT.